This T cell receptor beta chain was obtained from a study of T-cell reconstitution after alpha-beta-depleted transplantation in children. Study-wide points: Elevated TCRbeta diversity at day 60 was traced, in some patients, to surviving recipient T cells and thymic progenitors. Diversity and T-cell counts at one year after transplant derived mostly from new T cells.

V was shortened by 0 bases and J by 7 bases, with 9 bases between the two germline ends. Germline V lookup: CDR1 MNHNS, CDR2 SASEGT. The CDR3 consists of 13 residues. Regarding this clonotype: The antigen remains unidentified.

The authors prepared the TCRbeta library with unique molecular identifiers. Each CDR3 protein is one row after TCRdb ran MiXCR on the PCR reads. The table shows approximately 230,000 distinct CDR3 sequences, with about 24% occurring only once. The clonotype comes from a female patient aged 2-10 years who had a stem cell transplant for congenital amegakaryocytic thrombocytopenia, so the T cells may come from the graft donor. V usage is TRBV6-1 and J usage is TRBJ1-2, with no clear D. Specimen: PBMCs, mostly from graft donor cells, collected 360 days after TCRalphabeta/CD19-depleted stem cell transplant. The CDR3 DNA reads as TGTGCCAGCAGTGAAGCAGCCTCCTCTGGCTACACCTTC. Protein: CASSEAASSGYTF.